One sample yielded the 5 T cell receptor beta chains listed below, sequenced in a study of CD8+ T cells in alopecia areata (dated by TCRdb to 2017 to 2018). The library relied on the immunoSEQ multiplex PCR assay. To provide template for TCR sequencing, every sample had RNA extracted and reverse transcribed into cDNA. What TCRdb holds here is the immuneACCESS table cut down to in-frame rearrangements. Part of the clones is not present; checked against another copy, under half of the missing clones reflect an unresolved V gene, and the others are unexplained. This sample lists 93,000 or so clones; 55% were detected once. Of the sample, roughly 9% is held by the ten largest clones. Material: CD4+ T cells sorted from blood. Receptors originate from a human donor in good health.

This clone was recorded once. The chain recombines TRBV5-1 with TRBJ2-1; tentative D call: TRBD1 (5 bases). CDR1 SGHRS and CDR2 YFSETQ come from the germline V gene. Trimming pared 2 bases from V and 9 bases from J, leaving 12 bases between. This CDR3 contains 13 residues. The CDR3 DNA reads TGCGCCAGCAGCTTAAATGACAGAAGTGAGCAGTTCTTC. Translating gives CASSLNDRSEQFF.

CDR3 DNA sequence: TGCGCCAGCAGCTTGGATACCAACTCCTACGAGCAGTACTTC. Translated, it gives CASSLDTNSYEQYF. V usage is TRBV5-1 and J usage is TRBJ2-7; no reliable D call. The CDR3 sequence is 14 residues long. Trimming took 0 bases from V and 0 from J, leaving 7 bases between them. In germline, CDR1 is SGHRS, CDR2 YFSETQ.

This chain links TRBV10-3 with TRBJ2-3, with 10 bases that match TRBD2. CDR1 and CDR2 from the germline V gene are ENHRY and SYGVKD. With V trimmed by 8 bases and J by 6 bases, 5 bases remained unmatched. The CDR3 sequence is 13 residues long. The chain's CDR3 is CAIGTSASDTQYF. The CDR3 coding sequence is TGTGCCATCGGGACTAGCGCGTCGGATACGCAGTATTTT.

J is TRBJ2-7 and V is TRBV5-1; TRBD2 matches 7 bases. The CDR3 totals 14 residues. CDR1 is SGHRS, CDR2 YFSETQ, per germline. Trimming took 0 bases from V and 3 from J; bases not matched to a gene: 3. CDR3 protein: CASSLASGIYEQYF. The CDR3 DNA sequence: TGCGCCAGCAGCTTGGCCAGCGGGATCTACGAGCAGTACTTC.

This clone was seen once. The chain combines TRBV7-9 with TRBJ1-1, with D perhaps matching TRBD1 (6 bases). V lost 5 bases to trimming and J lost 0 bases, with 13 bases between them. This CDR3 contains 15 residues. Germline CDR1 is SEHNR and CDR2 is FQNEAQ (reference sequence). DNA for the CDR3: TGTGCCAGCAGCCCCCAGGGGATCATGAACACTGAAGCTTTCTTT. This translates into CASSPQGIMNTEAFF.